This T cell receptor beta chain was recovered during a study of blood T cell repertoires in COVID-19. Methods used by the authors: Amplification with reference gene primers provided the estimates of nucleated cell counts. Repertoires were generated with immunoSEQ multiplex PCR, while TCRdb's copy carries only in-frame clones and drops some. The DNA was the basis for D and trimming; V, J and clone size are from that table. The data hold about 320,000 clones, with approximately 89% observed a single time. Trimming removed 5 bases from V and 2 bases from J, with 12 bases in between. Per germline, CDR1 SGHTA and CDR2 FQGNSA. This CDR3 has 14 residues. Seattle patients were enrolled while actively infected and followed longitudinally.

The TCR originated in a young woman with COVID-19, enrolled during active disease. The V call is TRBV7-2, the J call TRBJ2-5; D call uncertain. Specimen: peripheral blood. The CDR3: CASSPSPYQETQYF. In DNA form, the CDR3 reads TGTGCCAGCAGCCCTTCCCCCTATCAAGAGACCCAGTACTTC.